This passage covers 9 T cell receptor beta chains from one sample sequenced in a study of blood T cells in healthy people across ages. Together with a sample-barcoded 5' primer, a J-beta primer mix was included in a second PCR lasting about 6 to 11 cycles. TCRdb used MiXCR to reprocess the 5' RACE reads, holding one entry per CDR3 protein. The repertoire holds hundreds of thousands of distinct CDR3 sequences, roughly 47% seen once, with about 20% in the top ten. Sequencing was carried out using blood. The source is an older woman in good health.

The V call is TRBV24-1, the J call TRBJ2-7, with D possibly being TRBD1 or TRBD2 (5 bases each). The CDR3 length is 11 residues. The V end lost 6 bases, the J end lost 6 bases, and 8 bases lay between the germline ends. Looked up from germline, CDR1 is KGHDR and CDR2 is SFDVKD. In nucleotides, the CDR3 is TGTGCCACCAGTTCCGGGACCGAGCAGTACTTC. As protein: CATSSGTEQYF.

This rearrangement joins TRBV4-3 to TRBJ2-7; D gene unclear. V was shortened by 0 bases and J by 1 base, with 10 bases between the two germline ends. The CDR3 is made up of 15 amino acids. CDR1 is LGHNA, CDR2 YSLEER, per germline. The CDR3 region has the DNA TGCGCCAGCAGCCAAGATCCCCACAGTTCCTACGAGCAGTACTTC. Translation: CASSQDPHSSYEQYF.

This rearrangement joins TRBV9 to TRBJ2-2; D call uncertain. The CDR3 has 12 residues. V dropped 5 bases and J dropped 1 base, with 3 bases sitting between them. Germline V gene lookup returns CDR1 SGDLS and CDR2 YYNGEE. The CDR3 reads CASRWNTGELFF. CDR3 nucleotide sequence: TGTGCCAGCAGGTGGAACACCGGGGAGCTGTTTTTT. The full variable domain, rest sourced from reference TRBV9 and TRBJ2-2, is DSGVTQTPKHLITATGQRVTLRCSPRSGDLSVYWYQQSLDQGLQFLIQYYNGEERAKGNILERFSAQQFPDLHSELNLSSLELGDSALYFCASRWNTGELFFGEGSRLTVL.

Details on this clonotype: A much larger clone lies a single base off, so this may be a read error. The chain combines TRBV20-1 with TRBJ2-1; possibly TRBD1 for D (6 bases). Germline loops: CDR1 DFQATT, CDR2 SNEGSKA (reference sequence). The CDR3 consists of 12 residues. V was trimmed by 7 bases and J by 13 bases, leaving 20 bases between them. CDR3 region: CSVNRAGETQFF. Here the CDR3 DNA reads TGCAGTGTTAACAGGGCCGGAGAGACCCAGTTCTTC.

The chain links TRBV2 to TRBJ2-3; D remains unclear. CDR3 length: 16 residues. The V gene's germline CDR1 is SNHLY and CDR2 FYNNEI. V dropped 8 bases and J dropped 5 bases, with 23 bases sitting between them. The CDR3 DNA reads TGTGCCAGCGGCATACTTCGCATCGCCCCCGGAGATACGCAGTATTTT. Its translation: CASGILRIAPGDTQYF.

As for this clonotype: A read error may account for a junction end that differs from germline. The chain is built from TRBV7-9 and TRBJ1-2; TRBD1 agrees at 7 bases. The CDR3 covers 13 residues. Germline CDR1 is SEHNR and CDR2 is FQNEAQ (reference sequence). The chain's CDR3 is CVSSLGQVNGYTF. CDR3 DNA sequence: TGTGTCAGCAGCCTCGGACAGGTGAATGGCTACACCTTC.

This chain uses TRBV5-1 with TRBJ1-1; D gene ambiguous. V was shortened by 5 bases and J by 0 bases, with 11 bases between the two germline ends. Germline assignment: CDR1 SGHRS and CDR2 YFSETQ. The CDR3 length is 14 residues. CDR3 protein: CASRPSAVNTEAFF. The CDR3 bases are TGCGCCAGCAGACCAAGCGCGGTGAACACTGAAGCTTTCTTT.

The table lists this clonotype with a few counts. The V call is TRBV21-1, the J call TRBJ1-6; the D call TRBD1 from the table was never checked on the DNA. TRBV21-1 is labeled a pseudogene. This CDR3 is 13 amino acids long. The CDR3 DNA reads as TGTGCCAGCCCAAGGACAGGGCGTAGACCCCTCCACTTT. Protein: CASPRTGRRPLHF.

This chain links TRBV6-5 with TRBJ1-2, with a weak D call TRBD1 (5 bases). The CDR3 loop spans 13 amino acids. The germline V gene encodes CDR1 MNHEY and CDR2 SVGAGI. The V end was cut by 2 bases, the J end by 5 bases, with 9 bases between. In DNA form, the CDR3 reads TGTGCCAGCAGTTACAGGGACCTTTATGGCTACACCTTC. This encodes CASSYRDLYGYTF.